The rows below give T cell receptor beta chains drawn from one sample of a study of blood T cells in healthy people across ages. TCRdb redid the calling of the 5' RACE reads with MiXCR, one entry per CDR3 protein. This repertoire shows some 1,800,000 distinct CDR3 sequences, 30% to 40% found once; its top ten account for roughly 24%. The sample consisted of blood. The receptor source for this set is a human donor in good health. Each CDR3 is given with its conserved first and last residue.

v_call,cdr3_aa
TRBV7-2,CASSLATAHNYGYTF
TRBV27,CASKQGSRETQYF
TRBV28,CASSLRSLGHEQYF
TRBV15,CATSRDGPPAKGGDSGENIQYF
TRBV28,CASTSGTVNSPLHF
TRBV7-2,CASSLVGLAFETQYF
TRBV7-3,CASSPMPGTAYEQYF
TRBV7-2,CASSFSMGGTEAFF
TRBV9,CASSVSSRAEQYF
TRBV12-5,CASEGGTAPNEQFF
TRBV28,CAGERGGSYEQYF
TRBV29-1,CSVDGGGYPMNTEAFF
TRBV12-3/TRBV12-4,CASSQGQGFFGYTF
TRBV12-3/TRBV12-4,CASSFEGAVGYTF
TRBV9,CAGSPSGGRYEQYF
TRBV20-1,CSALPGLAGLLQETQYF
TRBV4-1,CASRQPRAGSTDTQYF
TRBV29-1,CSVARRGTAKNGYTF
TRBV11-3,CASSLEGVGGTQYF
TRBV24-1,CATSADRGGNEQFF
TRBV20-1,CSARGLKCGANYGYTF
TRBV2,CASSFTYTGGYEQYF
TRBV2,CASSDTGGTNEQFF
TRBV2,CASSGSRLEQYF
TRBV4-1,CASSHKATSGDLGSYNEQFF
TRBV7-6,CASSSSGGAGIFYNEQFF
TRBV2,CASSVSHSNEQFF
TRBV7-9,CASSLLQGSDGYTF
TRBV6-2/TRBV6-3,CASILGTSGADTQYF
TRBV7-9,CASSSLRRSSGNTIYF
TRBV2,CASMIQETQYF
TRBV5-1,CASSARTSGLLETQYF
TRBV12-3/TRBV12-4,CASSLGTASGDTQYF
TRBV2,CASSGLTGSAGEQFF
TRBV9,CASSALQADTQYF
TRBV5-6,CASSFDVGPGANVLTF
TRBV7-6,CASSSRRTGDEQYF
TRBV7-9,CASSLGVGLSSYNEQFF
TRBV5-6,CASSLVYSGSRTQYF
TRBV12-3/TRBV12-4,CASSPGGREGQPQHF
TRBV9,CASSADLAAGEQYF
TRBV20-1,CSAYDTSGGYEQYF
TRBV4-1,CASAQAPTYEQYF
TRBV12-3/TRBV12-4,CASSTLMALSGANVLTF
TRBV12-3/TRBV12-4,CASSFWEEQFF
TRBV28,CASSRPGDTSYEQYF
TRBV7-8,CASSFQTGVYNEQYF
TRBV29-1,CSVRDRATYEQYF
TRBV29-1,CSVYGTGVHYGYTF
TRBV4-2,CASSQVPGTRSYNEQFF
TRBV11-1,CASSQSRGGTQYF
TRBV7-2,CASSSLSSTGTQYF
TRBV6-6,CATQSSTSYEQYF